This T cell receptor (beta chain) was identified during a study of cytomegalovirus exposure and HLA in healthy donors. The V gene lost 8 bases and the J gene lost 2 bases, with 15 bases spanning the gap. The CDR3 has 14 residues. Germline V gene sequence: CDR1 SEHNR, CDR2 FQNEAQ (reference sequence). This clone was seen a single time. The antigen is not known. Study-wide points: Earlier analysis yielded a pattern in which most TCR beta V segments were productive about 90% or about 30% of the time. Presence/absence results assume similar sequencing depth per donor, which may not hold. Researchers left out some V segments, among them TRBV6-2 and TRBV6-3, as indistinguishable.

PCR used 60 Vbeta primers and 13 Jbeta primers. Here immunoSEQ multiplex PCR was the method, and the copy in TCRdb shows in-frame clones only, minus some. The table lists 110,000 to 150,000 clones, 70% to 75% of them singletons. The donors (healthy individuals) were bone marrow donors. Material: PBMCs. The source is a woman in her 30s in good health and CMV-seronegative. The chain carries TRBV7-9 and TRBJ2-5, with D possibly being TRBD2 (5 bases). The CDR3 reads CASSLEWEQETQYF. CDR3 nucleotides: TGTGCCAGCTCTCTGGAGTGGGAGCAAGAGACCCAGTACTTC.